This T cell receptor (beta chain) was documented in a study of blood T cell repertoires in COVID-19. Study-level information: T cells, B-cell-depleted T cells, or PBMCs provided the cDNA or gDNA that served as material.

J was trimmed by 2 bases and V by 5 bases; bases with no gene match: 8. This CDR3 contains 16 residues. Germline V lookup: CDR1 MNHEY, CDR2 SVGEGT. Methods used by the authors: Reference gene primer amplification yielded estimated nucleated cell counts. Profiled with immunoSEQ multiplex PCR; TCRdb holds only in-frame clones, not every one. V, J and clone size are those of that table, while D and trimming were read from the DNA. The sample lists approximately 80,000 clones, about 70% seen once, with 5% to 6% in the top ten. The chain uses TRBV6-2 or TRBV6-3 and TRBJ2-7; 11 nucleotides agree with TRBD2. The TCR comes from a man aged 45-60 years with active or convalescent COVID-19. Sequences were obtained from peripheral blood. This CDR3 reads CASSDVLAGAAYEQYF. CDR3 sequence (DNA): TGTGCCAGCAGTGACGTACTAGCGGGGGCCGCCTACGAGCAGTACTTC.